This T cell receptor beta chain was obtained from a study of CD8+CD57+ T cells in acquired aplastic anemia. This clonotype appeared many times. Genomic DNA, serving as template, underwent TCR beta VDJ and CDR3 profiling. MiXCR, run by TCRdb on the reads, gives a single entry per CDR3 protein. The sample includes around 140,000 distinct CDR3 sequences, more than 35% of them seen just once. This CDR3 has 15 residues. The germline CDR1 and CDR2 sequences are LGHDT and YNNKEL (reference sequence). V shed 0 bases and J shed 8 bases, with 16 bases lying between them. Sample: sorted CD4+, CD8+, or CD8+CD57+ T cells (not recorded which) from PBMCs. The chain joins TRBV3-1 to TRBJ1-2; D unresolved. This clonotype originated in a human donor in good health, serving as a control. The CDR3 spells CASSQEEAGFKGYTF. The DNA for the CDR3 is TGTGCCAGCAGCCAAGAAGAAGCAGGCTTTAAAGGCTACACCTTC.